The 24 T cell receptor beta chains in this list originate from one sample, sequenced in a study of T cell changes during pregnancy in multiple sclerosis. Sequencing was performed with immunoSEQ multiplex PCR; in TCRdb, only in-frame clones are kept and a portion is missing. Of roughly 68,000 clones in the sample, about 92% are singletons; the top ten hold approximately 1.4%. This sample comprised peripheral blood, obtained in the second trimester of pregnancy. The source of these receptors is a female donor in good health, enrolled as a control in a pregnancy study.

The chain employs TRBV7-3 and TRBJ2-1; a weak D match, TRBD2 (6 bases). Between the trimmed V and J ends, which lost 1 base and 2 bases, there was a span of 9 bases. Germline V gives CDR1 SGHTA, CDR2 FQGTGA. The CDR3 totals 15 residues. The CDR3, as DNA: TGTGCCAGCAGCTTAAGCCCTAGCGCCTACAATGAGCAGTTCTTC. Its translation is CASSLSPSAYNEQFF.

The J gene is TRBJ1-1, the V gene TRBV4-1, with D possibly matching TRBD1 (5 bases). The CDR3 has 19 amino acids. Trimming shortened V by 0 bases and J by 0 bases, and 20 bases separated the two germline ends. The V gene's germline CDR1 is MGHRA and CDR2 YSYEKL. Written as DNA, the CDR3 is TGCGCCAGCAGCCAAGAAGGAGACAGCCGCGTGCGAATGAACACTGAAGCTTTCTTT. As protein: CASSQEGDSRVRMNTEAFF.

The J gene is TRBJ2-7, the V gene TRBV27; weak D call: TRBD1 (7 bases). Trimming took off 5 bases at V and 0 bases at J, with 14 bases between the two ends. Germline values: CDR1 MNHEY, CDR2 SMNVEV (reference sequence). The CDR3 is 15 amino acids. DNA for the CDR3: TGTGCCAGCAGTCTGGAGGGGACAGCCTCCTACGAGCAGTACTTC. This gives the protein CASSLEGTASYEQYF.

The chain employs TRBV4-2 and TRBJ1-5; 7 nucleotides agree with TRBD1. The V gene's germline CDR1 is LGHNA and CDR2 YNFKEQ. There are 16 residues in the CDR3. V lost 4 bases to trimming and J lost 4 bases; unmatched junction nucleotides: 10. CDR3 sequence reads: CASSPRTGDDNQPQHF. In DNA, the CDR3 is TGTGCCAGCAGCCCGAGGACAGGCGATGATAATCAGCCCCAGCATTTT.

The rearrangement joins TRBV19 to TRBJ1-5, with 10 bases matching TRBD1. CDR1 and CDR2 (germline): LNHDA, SQIVND (reference sequence). V shed 5 bases, J shed 7 bases, and the junction held 5 bases outside the gene matches. The CDR3 contains 14 residues. The CDR3 bases are TGTGCCAGTAGTCGGGACAGGGGAACGCAGCCCCAGCATTTT. It codes for CASSRDRGTQPQHF. The full variable domain, in which reference TRBV19 and TRBJ1-5 provide the parts outside the CDR3, is DGGITQSPKYLFRKEGQNVTLSCEQNLNHDAMYWYRQDPGQGLRLIYYSQIVNDFQKGDIAEGYSVSREKKESFPLTVTSAQKNPTAFYLCASSRDRGTQPQHFGDGTRLSIL.

The gene calls are TRBV5-1 and TRBJ1-3, with D perhaps matching TRBD1 (6 bases). This CDR3 has 15 amino acids. Germline V CDR1 and CDR2: SGHRS, YFSETQ. V dropped 0 bases and J dropped 3 bases, with 10 bases sitting between them. CDR3 sequence reads: CASSLGQVYGNTIYF. CDR3 DNA: TGCGCCAGCAGCTTGGGACAGGTGTATGGAAACACCATATATTTT.

The chain uses TRBV5-1 and TRBJ2-7; weak D call: TRBD1 (6 bases). The CDR3 covers 12 residues. Trimming took off 4 bases at V and 5 bases at J, with 10 bases between the two ends. Germline CDR1 SGHRS, CDR2 YFSETQ. CDR3 loop: CASSPNRDEQYF. CDR3 sequence (DNA): TGCGCCAGCAGCCCCAACAGGGACGAGCAGTACTTC.

This chain uses TRBV6-1 with TRBJ2-7; 7 bases agree with TRBD2. The CDR3 loop spans 13 amino acids. Per the germline V gene, CDR1 is MNHNS and CDR2 is SASEGT. Trimming took 5 bases from V and 3 from J; bases not matched to a gene: 4. CDR3 loop: CASSFRGDYEQYF. In DNA, the CDR3 is TGTGCCAGCAGTTTCCGGGGGGACTACGAGCAGTACTTC.

This clone was observed once. The chain carries TRBV29-1 and TRBJ1-1; 8 bases agree with TRBD1. The germline CDR1 and CDR2 sequences are SQVTM and ANQGSEA. This CDR3 is 11 amino acids long. J lost 11 bases, V lost 1 base, and 3 bases had no gene match. The CDR3 DNA reads TGCAGCGTTGAAGGGGACAGGTCGGCTTTCTTT. Translation gives CSVEGDRSAFF.

This clone was counted between two and nine times. The V call is TRBV6-1, the J call TRBJ1-2; D unresolved. Germline values: CDR1 MNHNS, CDR2 SASEGT. The CDR3 runs 13 residues. V was cut by 6 bases and J by 3 bases, with 11 bases left in between. CDR3 residues: CASSRVDHYGYTF. CDR3 bases: TGTGCCAGCAGCCGGGTGGATCACTATGGCTACACCTTC.

This rearrangement joins TRBV19 to TRBJ2-3; D call uncertain. Per germline, CDR1 LNHDA and CDR2 SQIVND (reference sequence). This CDR3 comprises 13 residues. The germline V and J ends were trimmed by 8 bases and 5 bases, with 14 bases remaining between them. CDR3: CASRTTLGDTQYF. For the CDR3, the DNA is TGTGCCAGTCGAACTACCTTGGGAGATACGCAGTATTTT.

The chain has TRBV6-1 and TRBJ2-2; a possible D gene is TRBD1 (8 bases). Looked up from germline, CDR1 is MNHNS and CDR2 is SASEGT. The CDR3 is 15 amino acids. Deletions cut 6 bases from V and 8 bases from J, with 19 bases between. Written as DNA, the CDR3 is TGTGCCAGCAGAAGAAGTACAGGGGGAGGGGGGGAGCTGTTTTTT. The encoded protein is CASRRSTGGGGELFF.

This clone was counted once. The chain is built from TRBV7-3 and TRBJ2-1, with TRBD2 identical over 11 bases. CDR1 is SGHTA and CDR2 is FQGTGA in the germline V gene. The CDR3 contains 18 residues. V trimming: 7 bases; J trimming: 9 bases; junction bases outside the gene matches: 20. CDR3 in amino acids: CASTATPRLAGGDSEQFF. The CDR3 nucleotides are TGTGCCAGCACCGCCACCCCCCGCCTAGCGGGAGGAGACAGTGAGCAGTTCTTC.

The chain recombines TRBV5-1 with TRBJ2-6; 8 nucleotides match TRBD2. This CDR3 region has 16 residues. The trim removed 2 bases at V and 4 bases at J, leaving 5 bases unmatched. Germline CDR1 SGHRS, CDR2 YFSETQ. CDR3 sequence (DNA): TGCGCCAGCAGCTTCGGGGGGGGGCTAGGGGCCAACGTCCTGACTTTC. Translating gives CASSFGGGLGANVLTF.

The genes are TRBV6-1 and TRBJ1-5, with no clear D. CDR1 and CDR2 (germline): MNHNS, SASEGT. The CDR3 is 14 residues long. V dropped 6 bases and J dropped 0 bases, with 9 bases sitting between them. The CDR3, as DNA: TGTGCCAGCAGGATAACAGCTAGCAATCAGCCCCAGCATTTT. The encoded protein is CASRITASNQPQHF.

The V gene is TRBV28, the J gene TRBJ1-2; 7 bases line up with TRBD1. V lost 6 bases and J lost 2; bases outside the gene matches: 9. CDR1 is MDHEN and CDR2 is SYDVKM in the germline V gene. The CDR3 is made up of 15 amino acids. The chain's CDR3 is CASRTTGATNYGYTF. CDR3 DNA: TGTGCCAGCAGGACCACAGGGGCCACAAACTATGGCTACACCTTC.

The V and J genes are TRBV6-1 and TRBJ2-3; 9 bases are a match to TRBD1. Germline CDR1 reads MNHNS; CDR2 reads SASEGT. The J segment lost 3 bases and the V segment lost 1 base, leaving 2 bases of the junction unmatched. The CDR3 extends over 15 amino acids. CDR3 protein: CASSEGGTGTDTQYF. The CDR3 DNA is TGTGCCAGCAGTGAAGGGGGGACAGGGACAGATACGCAGTATTTT.

This clone was recorded once. Different DNA sequences within this sample yield the same CDR3. J is TRBJ1-1 and V is TRBV6-5, with 7 bases identical to TRBD1. There are 13 residues in the CDR3. Germline CDR1 is MNHEY and CDR2 is SVGAGI. Unmatched junction bases numbered 2, after V lost 6 bases and J lost 1 base. CDR3 in amino acids: CASSYRGNTEAFF. Here the CDR3 DNA reads TGTGCCAGCAGCTACAGGGGGAACACTGAAGCTTTCTTT.

The CDR3 here is CASSPSEDYEQYF. In DNA form, the CDR3 reads TGCGCCAGCAGCCCCTCGGAGGACTACGAGCAGTACTTC. The genes are TRBV4-1 and TRBJ2-7; D might be TRBD2 (5 bases). V lost 4 bases, J lost 3 bases, and 10 bases lay in between. Germline assignment: CDR1 MGHRA and CDR2 YSYEKL. The CDR3 covers 13 residues.

The chain carries TRBV6-1 and TRBJ2-2; D may be TRBD1 (6 bases). V was clipped by 3 bases and J by 7 bases, with 15 bases between them. Germline-derived CDR1 and CDR2 are MNHNS and SASEGT. The length of the CDR3 is 15 residues. CDR3 region: CASSEVVKGVGELFF. CDR3 bases: TGTGCCAGCAGTGAGGTCGTTAAGGGGGTCGGGGAGCTGTTTTTT.

The J gene is TRBJ2-4, the V gene TRBV27; TRBD1 matches at 9 bases. Germline values: CDR1 MNHEY, CDR2 SMNVEV (reference sequence). The CDR3 covers 14 residues. V gave up 3 bases and J gave up 8 bases; unmatched junction bases: 5. The DNA for the CDR3 is TGTGCCAGCAGTTTCCGGGACAGGGCGGACATTCAGTACTTC. Protein: CASSFRDRADIQYF.

The genes are TRBV4-1 and TRBJ2-7; D call uncertain. Per germline, CDR1 MGHRA and CDR2 YSYEKL. V was cut by 1 base and J by 0 bases, with 4 bases left in between. This CDR3 comprises 13 residues. This CDR3 reads CASSQASSYEQYF. CDR3 DNA: TGCGCCAGCAGCCAAGCGAGCTCCTACGAGCAGTACTTC.

This chain links TRBV7-2 with TRBJ2-5; 7 nucleotides match TRBD1. The germline gives CDR1 SGHTA, CDR2 FQGNSA. V lost 5 bases to trimming and J lost 4 bases; unmatched junction nucleotides: 7. The CDR3 totals 14 residues. CDR3: CASSTRQGSETQYF. The CDR3 DNA is TGTGCCAGCAGCACCCGACAGGGCTCAGAGACCCAGTACTTC.

This clone has just one count. The rearrangement uses TRBV13 and TRBJ2-1; 7 nucleotides agree with TRBD2. The CDR3 extends over 12 amino acids. V dropped 5 bases and J dropped 9; count of bases not matched to a gene: 4. CDR1 and CDR2 from the germline V gene are PRHDT and FYEKMQ (reference sequence). The CDR3 nucleotides read TGTGCCAGCAGCCAACGGGGGGTTGAGCAGTTCTTC. The encoded protein is CASSQRGVEQFF.